Below, 10 T cell receptor beta chains from the same sample are listed, as sequenced in a study of cytomegalovirus exposure and HLA in healthy donors. The PCR contained 60 Vbeta and 13 Jbeta primers. Measured with immunoSEQ multiplex PCR; TCRdb has only the in-frame clones, and not every one. The data contain roughly 140,000 clones, around 78% of them singletons. Sequenced: PBMCs. Receptor source: a woman in her thirties or forties in good health and CMV-seropositive.

This clone was seen more than once but under ten times. This chain uses TRBV18 with TRBJ2-2, with TRBD2 as a possible D gene (5 bases). V gave up 3 bases and J gave up 5 bases, with 13 bases separating them. This CDR3 region has 15 residues. The germline V gene encodes CDR1 KGHSH and CDR2 LQKENI. CDR3 nucleotide sequence: TGTGCCAGCTCACCGACGGTATCGGGGACCGGGGAGCTGTTTTTT. This codes for CASSPTVSGTGELFF.

The V call is TRBV6-5, the J call TRBJ1-4; the D is unclear. This CDR3 region has 14 residues. Germline CDR1 and CDR2: MNHEY and SVGAGI. Between the trimmed V and J ends, which lost 7 bases and 5 bases, there was a span of 14 bases. CDR3 nucleotides: TGTGCCAGCAAGGAGGGATCCGGGAATGAAAAACTGTTTTTT. Protein sequence: CASKEGSGNEKLFF.

A few counts support this clone. The chain has TRBV5-6 and TRBJ1-1; tentatively, D is TRBD1 (5 bases). With 0 bases removed from V and 7 bases from J, the gap between germline ends came to 13 bases. Germline assignment: CDR1 SGHDT and CDR2 YYEEEE. The CDR3 extends over 14 amino acids. The CDR3 nucleotides are TGTGCCAGCAGCTTGGCGTCAGGGTCTGTTGAAGCTTTCTTT. This sequence encodes CASSLASGSVEAFF.

This chain uses TRBV7-9 with TRBJ2-2; D is ambiguous. This CDR3 has 13 residues. CDR1 and CDR2 (germline): SEHNR, FQNEAQ (reference sequence). Trimming took off 1 base at V and 7 bases at J, with 7 bases between the two ends. The CDR3 nucleotides read TGTGCCAGCAGCTTAGGATCCAGCGGGGAGCTGTTTTTT. This encodes CASSLGSSGELFF.

V and J are TRBV7-9 and TRBJ2-1; 8 nucleotides line up with TRBD2. Germline V gene sequence: CDR1 SEHNR, CDR2 FQNEAQ (reference sequence). There are 14 residues in the CDR3. The junction had 4 bases not matched to a gene; V was cut back by 0 bases and J by 9 bases. CDR3 sequence reads: CASSLASGGSEQFF. CDR3 nucleotide sequence: TGTGCCAGCAGCTTAGCCTCGGGGGGGAGTGAGCAGTTCTTC. The full variable domain, its missing parts supplied by reference TRBV7-9 and TRBJ2-1, is DTGVSQNPRHKITKRGQNVTFRCDPISEHNRLYWYRQTLGQGPEFLTYFQNEAQLEKSRLLSDRFSAERPKGSFSTLEIQRTEQGDSAMYLCASSLASGGSEQFFGPGTRLTVL.

Concerning this clone: Given the absence of the conserved phenylalanine or tryptophan at the CDR3 end, a read error is likely. The chain uses TRBV5-1 and TRBJ1-2, with 8 bases identical to TRBD1. The CDR3 runs to 15 residues. The V segment lost 4 bases and the J segment 0 bases; nucleotides outside the gene matches: 5. Germline assignment: CDR1 SGHRS and CDR2 YFSETQ. CDR3 in DNA: TGCGCCAGCAGCCTAGGGGACAGGCCTAACTATGGCTACACCCTC. It is translated as CASSLGDRPNYGYTL.

The chain links TRBV2 to TRBJ2-7, with 11 bases aligning to TRBD2. Germline V gene data show CDR1 as SNHLY and CDR2 as FYNNEI. The J segment lost 3 bases and the V segment lost 6 bases, leaving 7 bases of the junction unmatched. This CDR3 has 15 amino acids. The DNA of the CDR3 is TGTGCCAGCAGCTGGACCGGGACTAGCGGCTACGAGCAGTACTTC. Amino acid sequence: CASSWTGTSGYEQYF.

A note on this clone: The same CDR3 can be traced to other DNA sequences in this sample. The chain has TRBV5-1 and TRBJ2-3; weak D call: TRBD1 (6 bases). CDR3 length: 14 residues. CDR1 SGHRS and CDR2 YFSETQ come from the germline V gene. Trimming shortened V by 4 bases and J by 0 bases, and 9 bases separated the two germline ends. The CDR3 nucleotides are TGCGCCAGCAGCAGCCAGGGGAGCACAGATACGCAGTATTTT. Translation: CASSSQGSTDTQYF.

The chain combines TRBV6-1 with TRBJ2-1; 8 bases are shared with TRBD2. The CDR3 covers 16 residues. J lost 8 bases, V lost 0 bases, and 9 bases had no gene match. The germline CDR1 and CDR2 sequences are MNHNS and SASEGT. DNA of the CDR3: TGTGCCAGCAGTGAAGCGTCTACGGGAGGGCGCGATGAGCAGTTCTTC. Amino acid sequence: CASSEASTGGRDEQFF.

This clone turned up a few times. The CDR3 loop reads CAWSVSGRQYF. CDR3 bases: TGTGCCTGGAGTGTTTCGGGGAGGCAGTACTTC. This rearrangement joins TRBV30 to TRBJ2-7; a possible D gene is TRBD2 (5 bases). In germline, CDR1 is GTSNPN, CDR2 SVGIG (reference sequence). The ends were cut back, 0 bases at V and 9 bases at J, with 9 bases in the middle. CDR3 length: 11 residues.